This T cell receptor beta chain was recorded in a study of blood T cell repertoires in COVID-19. Study-wide context: Researchers got acute and convalescent COVID-19 samples from the United States, Italy and Spain.

V dropped 1 base and J dropped 0; count of bases not matched to a gene: 5. The CDR3 has 18 amino acids. Germline values: CDR1 SGHAT, CDR2 FQNNGV. Participants were aged roughly 18 to 95 years, lived in 24 US areas, and enrolled virtually. Under the authors' procedure: It was from reference gene primer amplification that nucleated cell counts were estimated. The table came from immunoSEQ multiplex PCR; TCRdb's copy has only in-frame clones and leaves some out. D and trimming come from the DNA, and the V and J calls and clone size come from that table. Here the sample spans 250,000 to 300,000 clones, about 91% being singletons.

This TCR was sampled from a human donor in a cohort exposed to, infected with or recovered from COVID-19 (not recorded which). The donor label of this sample is uncertain. The sequenced sample consisted of PBMCs or T cells enriched from blood (not recorded which). The chain uses TRBV11-2 and TRBJ2-1, with TRBD2 matching over 11 bases. DNA of the CDR3: TGTGCCAGCAGCTTAGCCCGTACTAGCGGGAGCTCCTACAATGAGCAGTTCTTC. Protein product: CASSLARTSGSSYNEQFF.